The T cell receptor (beta chain) under discussion was sequenced for a study of cytomegalovirus exposure and HLA in healthy donors. The primer mix had 60 Vbeta and 13 Jbeta primers. Sequencing was performed with immunoSEQ multiplex PCR; in TCRdb, only in-frame clones are kept and a portion is missing. In the table there are about 150,000 clones, 80% of which are singletons. The study, taken as a whole, reports: The later analysis indicated that the majority of CMV-associated TCR beta chains appeared HLA-restricted. Later analysis identified about 15,000 TCR beta sequences associated with HLA alleles, using a false discovery rate threshold of 0.05.

Trimming removed 4 bases from V and 6 bases from J; junction bases left unmatched: 8. The CDR3 loop spans 14 amino acids. The V gene's germline CDR1 is SNHLY and CDR2 FYNNEI. With regard to this clone: Its antigen remains unidentified.

This TCR was sampled from a man aged 25 to 45 in good health and CMV-seropositive. The chain recombines TRBV2 with TRBJ2-7; TRBD1 matches at 8 bases. Sequencing used PBMCs. DNA for the CDR3: TGTGCCAGCAGTGGACAACAGGGGGTGACCGAGCAGTACTTC. This encodes CASSGQQGVTEQYF.